This record concerns one T cell receptor beta chain sequence. Its target is unknown. Trimming left V 0 bases short and J 0 bases short, with 18 bases between. The V gene's germline CDR1 is SEHNR and CDR2 FQNEAQ (reference sequence). The CDR3 contains 19 residues. Unique molecular identifiers were built into the TCR beta cDNA libraries. TCRdb independently ran MiXCR on the PCR reads; one entry per CDR3 protein. The sample consists of about 460,000 distinct CDR3 sequences, around 40% of them appearing once. This record comes from a study of post-analysis software for immune sequencing data. Findings and caveats of the study: The study found TRBV5-6, TRBV5-1 and TRBV20-1 among a few TRBV segments more frequent in patients than controls.

The rearrangement joins TRBV7-9 to TRBJ2-1; tentatively, D is TRBD2 (5 bases). The TCR was taken from a girl aged 10-17 years with multiple sclerosis. The material sequenced was blood. Here the CDR3 DNA reads TGTGCCAGCAGCTTAGCCCGGGCCCCTCGGGGTCGCTCCTACAATGAGCAGTTCTTC. Translated: CASSLARAPRGRSYNEQFF.